This T cell receptor beta chain stems from a study of beta chain features in type 1 diabetes. Whole-study context: Age, gender and cell yields were similar between patients and healthy donors. Examined across all samples were about 110 million sorted cells.

CDR1 and CDR2 (germline): SGHDN, FVKESK. The V gene lost 4 bases and the J gene lost 1 base, with 11 bases spanning the gap. The CDR3 consists of 15 residues. Of note for this clone: Its cognate antigen is unknown.

TCRB transcripts that were expressed got sequenced, as all of the isolated RNA had been reverse transcribed. Using immunoSEQ multiplex PCR, the repertoire was profiled, and TCRdb retains in-frame clones only, with some absent. Of 600,000 to 650,000 clones in the sample, less than 20% were seen once. Study-wide findings and caveats: Comparison showed that naive, central memory and Treg TCRB repertoires appeared more similar among patients than among healthy donors. In all four CD4+ subsets, TCRB CDR3 length was significantly, moderately reduced in type 1 diabetes.

The rearrangement uses TRBV14 and TRBJ2-1; D ambiguous. The sequencing sample was made of naive CD4+ T cells from blood. This sequence was found in a man in his late teens or twenties in good health. The CDR3 DNA reads TGTGCCAGCAGCCCCCGGGTAGGTTCCTACAATGAGCAGTTCTTC. This encodes CASSPRVGSYNEQFF. Full variable domain (outside the CDR3, taken from reference TRBV14 and TRBJ2-1): EAGVTQFPSHSVIEKGQTVTLRCDPISGHDNLYWYRRVMGKEIKFLLHFVKESKQDESGMPNNRFLAERTGGTYSTLKVQPAELEDSGVYFCASSPRVGSYNEQFFGPGTRLTVL.